This T cell receptor (beta chain) was sequenced for a study of cytomegalovirus exposure and HLA in healthy donors. Regarding the study as a whole: The TCR clusters that emerged in the first cohort tended, a later analysis found, to co-occur in the roughly 120 validation repertoires.

Sequencing was performed with immunoSEQ multiplex PCR; in TCRdb, only in-frame clones are kept and a portion is missing. The table shows 150,000 to 180,000 clones, with around 84% occurring only once. Notes on this clone: The target antigen is unknown.

CDR1 SNHLY and CDR2 FYNNEI come from the germline V gene. There are 16 residues in the CDR3. V was cut by 5 bases and J by 6 bases, with 22 bases left in between. This receptor was taken from a human donor in good health. The sequenced material came from PBMCs. This sequence joins TRBV2 and TRBJ1-2, with TRBD1 as a possible D gene (6 bases). The DNA of the CDR3 is TGTGCCAGCAGTCCCGTAGGTGGGGAGGGGGGTAATGGCTACACCTTC. This gives the protein CASSPVGGEGGNGYTF. The full variable domain, in which reference TRBV2 and TRBJ1-2 provide the parts outside the CDR3, is EPEVTQTPSHQVTQMGQEVILRCVPISNHLYFYWYRQILGQKVEFLVSFYNNEISEKSEIFDDQFSVERPDGSNFTLKIRSTKLEDSAMYFCASSPVGGEGGNGYTFGSGTRLTVV.